A selection of T cell receptor beta chains follows, all from one sample in a study of blood T cell repertoires in COVID-19. Measured with immunoSEQ multiplex PCR; TCRdb has only the in-frame clones, and not every one. The sample contains about 410,000 clones, 75% to 90% of which appear only once. Sequencing was carried out using peripheral blood. The source of these receptors is a woman in her thirties with active or convalescent COVID-19. CDR3s include the opening cysteine and the closing phenylalanine or tryptophan. Fields, in order: CDR3 protein, CDR3 DNA, V gene, J gene, clone size, D gene. The D gene is left open where the match is weak. Expanded clones get a size class; other rows say once, few or many, or leave the size out.

CASIESGANVLTF	TGTGCCAGCATCGAGTCTGGGGCCAACGTCCTGACTTTC	TRBV2	TRBJ2-6	once	NA
CASEGQGVYGYTF	TGTGCTAGTGAGGGACAGGGAGTCTATGGCTACACCTTC	TRBV12-5	TRBJ1-2	NA	TRBD1
CASSLIRNRGRMGGYTF	TGTGCCAGCAGCTTGATAAGGAACAGGGGGCGAATGGGTGGCTACACCTTC	TRBV5-8	TRBJ1-2	NA	TRBD1
CASSHTGTQIYGYTF	TGCGCCAGCAGCCACACCGGGACACAGATTTATGGCTACACCTTC	TRBV4-1	TRBJ1-2	NA	NA
CSVNPDRDSTDTQYF	TGCAGCGTCAATCCCGACAGGGATAGCACAGATACGCAGTATTTT	TRBV29-1	TRBJ2-3	NA	TRBD1
CASSTEYQETQYF	TGTGCCAGCAGTACCGAGTACCAAGAGACCCAGTACTTC	TRBV6-5	TRBJ2-5	NA	NA
CATSGAWGQDLYEQYF	TGTGCCACCAGCGGGGCGTGGGGACAGGACCTCTACGAGCAGTACTTC	TRBV15	TRBJ2-7	NA	TRBD1
CASSLRTSGETQYF	TGTGCCAGCAGTCTACGGACGTCGGGGGAGACCCAGTACTTC	TRBV6-5	TRBJ2-5	NA	NA
CASSFGLVKETQYF	TGTGCCAGCAGCTTCGGACTAGTTAAGGAGACCCAGTACTTC	TRBV13	TRBJ2-5	NA	TRBD2
CATDPGGSNYGYTF	TGTGCCACTGACCCAGGGGGGTCTAACTATGGCTACACCTTC	TRBV19	TRBJ1-2	many	TRBD1
CASSLRLAQETQYF	TGTGCCAGCAGCCTCAGACTAGCACAAGAGACCCAGTACTTC	TRBV3-1/TRBV3-2	TRBJ2-5	NA	TRBD2
CASSKGKPTGGHEGYTF	TGTGCCAGCAGCAAAGGGAAACCGACCGGGGGGCACGAGGGCTACACCTTC	TRBV21-1	TRBJ1-2	NA	NA
CASSTKHRGAAFF	TGTGCCAGCAGCACGAAACACAGGGGTGCAGCTTTCTTT	TRBV21-1	TRBJ1-1	NA	NA
CASSPQREAFF	TGTGCCAGCAGCCCTCAGCGGGAAGCTTTCTTT	TRBV9	TRBJ1-1	many	NA
CASSLRGYTEAFF	TGTGCCAGCAGTTTAAGAGGATACACTGAAGCTTTCTTT	TRBV27	TRBJ1-1	NA	NA
CASEGGAASTNEKLFF	TGTGCCAGCGAAGGGGGCGCGGCCTCCACTAATGAAAAACTGTTTTTT	TRBV28	TRBJ1-4	few	TRBD1
CASSRGTGTLNTEAFF	TGCGCCAGCAGCCGAGGGACAGGAACCTTGAACACTGAAGCTTTCTTT	TRBV4-1	TRBJ1-1	NA	TRBD1
CASSLSQGARDTQYF	TGTGCCAGCAGCCTTTCTCAGGGGGCCCGGGATACGCAGTATTTT	TRBV7-9	TRBJ2-3	NA	TRBD1
CTSSQGTLEGGLNYYEQYF	TGCACCAGCAGCCAAGGAACTCTCGAGGGAGGACTGAACTACTACGAGCAGTACTTC	TRBV1	TRBJ2-7	NA	NA
CASSETITASDEQFF	TGCGCCAGCAGTGAGACCATTACAGCTTCCGATGAGCAGTTCTTC	TRBV10-1	TRBJ2-1	few	NA
CASSSGTSGRHDTDTQYF	TGTGCCAGCAGCTCAGGGACTAGCGGGAGACACGACACAGATACGCAGTATTTT	TRBV11-3	TRBJ2-3	NA	TRBD2
CASSKAGGVELPRADTQYF	TGTGCCAGCAGCAAAGCCGGGGGGGTCGAGCTTCCTAGGGCAGATACGCAGTATTTT	TRBV21-1	TRBJ2-3	NA	NA
CAWSQTEASSPLHF	TGTGCCTGGAGCCAGACTGAGGCTAGCTCACCCCTCCACTTT	TRBV30	TRBJ1-6	NA	NA
CASSGRVNTEAFF	TGCGCCAGCAGTGGCAGGGTGAACACTGAAGCTTTCTTT	TRBV5-1	TRBJ1-1	NA	NA
CASSLAPVPGNEQFF	TGTGCCAGCAGCTTAGCGCCCGTACCGGGGAATGAGCAGTTCTTC	TRBV7-8	TRBJ2-1	NA	NA
CARSARQGIGEKLFF	TGTGCCAGAAGCGCTCGACAGGGGATAGGTGAAAAACTGTTTTTT	TRBV5-3	TRBJ1-4	NA	TRBD1
CATSREVEEGTYGYTF	TGTGCCACCAGCAGAGAGGTGGAGGAGGGGACCTATGGCTACACCTTC	TRBV15	TRBJ1-2	once	NA
CASSQDGGLNTEAFF	TGCGCCAGCAGCCAAGATGGCGGGTTGAACACTGAAGCTTTCTTT	TRBV4-1	TRBJ1-1	NA	NA
CAISESEGGANTGELFF	TGTGCCATCAGTGAGTCCGAGGGGGGGGCGAACACCGGGGAGCTGTTTTTT	TRBV10-3	TRBJ2-2	few	NA
CASTGLVLYEQYF	TGTGCCAGCACGGGACTAGTATTGTACGAGCAGTACTTC	TRBV6-5	TRBJ2-7	NA	TRBD2
CASSLRLAGGLNTGELFF	TGTGCCAGCAGCTTGAGACTAGCGGGGGGCTTGAACACCGGGGAGCTGTTTTTT	TRBV5-4	TRBJ2-2	NA	TRBD2
CAISEAGGREKLFF	TGTGCCATCAGTGAGGCTGGGGGCAGAGAAAAACTGTTTTTT	TRBV10-3	TRBJ1-4	NA	NA
CASSERTGGTDTQYF	TGTGCCAGCAGTGAGCGGACAGGAGGCACAGATACGCAGTATTTT	TRBV6-1	TRBJ2-3	NA	TRBD1
CASSELAPGRVSNQPQHF	TGTGCCAGCAGTGAACTCGCGCCGGGCAGGGTTAGCAATCAGCCCCAGCATTTT	TRBV6-1	TRBJ1-5	NA	NA
CASSQVARGSYGYTF	TGTGCCAGCAGCCAAGTTGCCAGGGGTAGCTATGGCTACACCTTC	TRBV3-1/TRBV3-2	TRBJ1-2	NA	NA